This TCR beta chain was captured in a study of shared clonotypes between healthy human individuals. Study-wide background: The plates for each donor numbered three CD4 naive, three CD4 memory, two CD8 naive and one CD8 memory.

This clone was detected once. Replicate PCRs for sorted subsets used approximately 190 ng DNA; this equaled 25,000 to 30,000 T cell genomes. Sequencing used immunoSEQ multiplex PCR; TCRdb keeps in-frame clones, though not all of them. The data contain approximately 500,000 clones, almost 97% of them singletons. The specimen sequenced was naive CD4+ T cells sorted from blood. Subset given: CD45RA+ positively selected. The source is a young woman in good health.

CDR3 sequence: CASRPPGGAYNEQFF. CDR3 bases: TGTGCCAGCAGGCCACCAGGGGGCGCTTACAATGAGCAGTTCTTC. The chain employs TRBV6-1 and TRBJ2-1, with 8 bases matching TRBD1. This CDR3 spans 15 amino acids. Germline CDR1 and CDR2: MNHNS and SASEGT. V trimming: 6 bases; J trimming: 4 bases; junction bases outside the gene matches: 8.